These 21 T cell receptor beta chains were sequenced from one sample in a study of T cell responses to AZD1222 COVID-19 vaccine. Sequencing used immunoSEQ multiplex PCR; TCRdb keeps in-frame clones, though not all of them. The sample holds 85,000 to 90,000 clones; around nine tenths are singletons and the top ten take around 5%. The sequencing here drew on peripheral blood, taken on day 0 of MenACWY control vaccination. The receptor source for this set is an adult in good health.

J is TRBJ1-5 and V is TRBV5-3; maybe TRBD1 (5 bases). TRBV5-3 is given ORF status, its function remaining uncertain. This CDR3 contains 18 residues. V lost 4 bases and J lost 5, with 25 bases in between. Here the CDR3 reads CARSPFREGLLPDQPQHF. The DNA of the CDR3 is TGTGCCAGAAGCCCTTTCCGAGAGGGACTTCTCCCAGATCAGCCCCAGCATTTT.

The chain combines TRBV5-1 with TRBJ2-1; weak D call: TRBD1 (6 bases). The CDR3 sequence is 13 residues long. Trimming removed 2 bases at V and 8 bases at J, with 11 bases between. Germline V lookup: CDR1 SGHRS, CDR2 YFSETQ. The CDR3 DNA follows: TGCGCCAGCAGCTTCGTCAGGGGCGATGAGCAGTTCTTC. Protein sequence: CASSFVRGDEQFF.

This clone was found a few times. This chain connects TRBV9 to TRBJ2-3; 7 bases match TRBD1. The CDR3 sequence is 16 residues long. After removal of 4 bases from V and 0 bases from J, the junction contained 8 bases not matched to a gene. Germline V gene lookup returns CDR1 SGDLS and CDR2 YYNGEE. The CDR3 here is CASSPVGQLSTDTQYF. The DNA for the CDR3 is TGTGCCAGCAGCCCCGTGGGACAGTTAAGCACAGATACGCAGTATTTT.

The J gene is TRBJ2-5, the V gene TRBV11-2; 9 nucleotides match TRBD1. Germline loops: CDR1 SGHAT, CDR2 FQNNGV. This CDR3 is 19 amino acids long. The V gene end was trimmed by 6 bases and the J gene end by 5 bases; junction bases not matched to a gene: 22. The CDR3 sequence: CASRSGTGFHSGPFETQYF. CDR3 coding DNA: TGTGCCAGCAGATCCGGGACAGGGTTTCATTCTGGTCCCTTTGAGACCCAGTACTTC. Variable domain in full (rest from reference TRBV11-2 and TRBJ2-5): EAGVAQSPRYKIIEKRQSVAFWCNPISGHATLYWYQQILGQGPKLLIQFQNNGVVDDSQLPKDRFSAERLKGVDSTLKIQPAKLEDSAVYLCASRSGTGFHSGPFETQYFGPGTRLLVL.

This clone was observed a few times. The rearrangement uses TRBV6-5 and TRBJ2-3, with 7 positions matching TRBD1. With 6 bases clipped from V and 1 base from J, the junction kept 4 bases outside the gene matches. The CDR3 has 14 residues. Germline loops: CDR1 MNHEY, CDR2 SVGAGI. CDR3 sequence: CASSRQGGTDTQYF. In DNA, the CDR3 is TGTGCCAGCAGCCGGCAGGGGGGCACAGATACGCAGTATTTT.

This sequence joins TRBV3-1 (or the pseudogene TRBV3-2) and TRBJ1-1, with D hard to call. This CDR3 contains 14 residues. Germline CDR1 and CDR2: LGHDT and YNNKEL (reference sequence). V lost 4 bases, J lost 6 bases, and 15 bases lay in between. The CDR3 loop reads CASSPSGREPEAFF. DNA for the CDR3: TGTGCCAGCAGCCCCTCGGGGAGGGAACCTGAAGCTTTCTTT.

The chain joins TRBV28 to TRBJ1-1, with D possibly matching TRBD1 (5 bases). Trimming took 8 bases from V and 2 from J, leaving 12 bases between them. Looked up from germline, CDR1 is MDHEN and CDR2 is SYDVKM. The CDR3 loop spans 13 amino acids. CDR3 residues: CASGDRLNTEAFF. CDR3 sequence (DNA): TGTGCCAGCGGAGACAGACTAAACACTGAAGCTTTCTTT.

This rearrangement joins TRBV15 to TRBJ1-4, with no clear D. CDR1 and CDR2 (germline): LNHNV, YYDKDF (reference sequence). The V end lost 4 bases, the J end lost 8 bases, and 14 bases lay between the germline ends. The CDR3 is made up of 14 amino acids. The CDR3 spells CATSKRGGMEKLFF. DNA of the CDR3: TGTGCCACCAGCAAACGGGGAGGGATGGAAAAACTGTTTTTT.

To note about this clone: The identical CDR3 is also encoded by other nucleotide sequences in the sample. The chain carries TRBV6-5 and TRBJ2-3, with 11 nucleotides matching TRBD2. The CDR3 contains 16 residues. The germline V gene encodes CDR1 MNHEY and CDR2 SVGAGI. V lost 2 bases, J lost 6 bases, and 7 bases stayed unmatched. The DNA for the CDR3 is TGTGCCAGCAGTTACGGCCTAGCGGGGGGCGGGGATACGCAGTATTTT. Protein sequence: CASSYGLAGGGDTQYF.

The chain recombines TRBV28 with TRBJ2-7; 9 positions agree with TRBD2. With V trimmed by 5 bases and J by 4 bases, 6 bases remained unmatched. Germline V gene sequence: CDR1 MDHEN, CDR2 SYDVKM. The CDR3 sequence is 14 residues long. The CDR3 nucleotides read TGTGCCAGCAGTAAACCGGGACTAGCTTACGAGCAGTACTTC. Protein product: CASSKPGLAYEQYF.

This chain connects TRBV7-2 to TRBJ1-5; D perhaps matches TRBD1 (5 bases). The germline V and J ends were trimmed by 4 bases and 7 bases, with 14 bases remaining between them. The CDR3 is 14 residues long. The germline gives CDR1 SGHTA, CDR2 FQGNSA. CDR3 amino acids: CASSSQGRGQPQHF. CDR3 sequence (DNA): TGTGCCAGCAGCTCTCAGGGTAGGGGCCAGCCCCAGCATTTT.

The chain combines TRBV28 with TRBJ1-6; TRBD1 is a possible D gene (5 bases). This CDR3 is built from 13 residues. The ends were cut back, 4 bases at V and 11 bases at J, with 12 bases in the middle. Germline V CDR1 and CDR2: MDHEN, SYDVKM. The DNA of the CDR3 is TGTGCCAGCAGTTACAGGCCCAGGACACCCCTCCACTTT. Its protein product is CASSYRPRTPLHF.

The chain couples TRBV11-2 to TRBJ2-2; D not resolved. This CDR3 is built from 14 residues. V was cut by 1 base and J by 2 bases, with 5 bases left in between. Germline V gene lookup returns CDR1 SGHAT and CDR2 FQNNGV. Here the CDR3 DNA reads TGTGCCAGCAGCTTAGTTCTAAACACCGGGGAGCTGTTTTTT. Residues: CASSLVLNTGELFF.

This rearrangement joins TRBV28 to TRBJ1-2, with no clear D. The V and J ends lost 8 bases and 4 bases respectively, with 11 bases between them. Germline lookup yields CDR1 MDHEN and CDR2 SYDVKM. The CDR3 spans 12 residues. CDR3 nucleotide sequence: TGTGCCAGCGTAACATTTGGCTATGGCTACACCTTC. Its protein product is CASVTFGYGYTF.

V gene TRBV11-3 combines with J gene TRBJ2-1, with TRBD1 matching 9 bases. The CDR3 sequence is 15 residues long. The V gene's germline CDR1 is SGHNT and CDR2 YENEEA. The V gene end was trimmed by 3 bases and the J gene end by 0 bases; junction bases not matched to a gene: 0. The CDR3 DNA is TGTGCCAGCAGCTTGGGACAGGGCTCCTACAATGAGCAGTTCTTC. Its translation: CASSLGQGSYNEQFF.

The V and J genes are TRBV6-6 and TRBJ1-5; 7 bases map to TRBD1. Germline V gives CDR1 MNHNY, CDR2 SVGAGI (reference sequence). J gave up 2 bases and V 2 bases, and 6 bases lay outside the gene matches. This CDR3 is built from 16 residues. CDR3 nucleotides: TGTGCCAGCAGTTACCCGACAGGGTTTGGCAATCAGCCCCAGCATTTT. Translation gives CASSYPTGFGNQPQHF.

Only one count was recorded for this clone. Here the CDR3 DNA reads TGCGCCAGCAGTGAACCGGGACTAGCGGTTGGAGAGACCCAGTACTTC. The encoded protein is CASSEPGLAVGETQYF. The chain employs TRBV10-2 and TRBJ2-5, with 11 bases lining up with TRBD2. The CDR3 contains 16 residues. V shed 3 bases, J shed 4 bases, and the junction held 7 bases outside the gene matches. In germline, CDR1 is WSHSY, CDR2 SAAADI.

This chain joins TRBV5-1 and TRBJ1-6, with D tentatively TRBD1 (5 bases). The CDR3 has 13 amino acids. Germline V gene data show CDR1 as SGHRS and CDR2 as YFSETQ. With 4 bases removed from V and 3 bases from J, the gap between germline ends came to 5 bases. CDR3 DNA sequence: TGCGCCAGCAGCGACAGCTATAATTCACCCCTCCACTTT. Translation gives CASSDSYNSPLHF.

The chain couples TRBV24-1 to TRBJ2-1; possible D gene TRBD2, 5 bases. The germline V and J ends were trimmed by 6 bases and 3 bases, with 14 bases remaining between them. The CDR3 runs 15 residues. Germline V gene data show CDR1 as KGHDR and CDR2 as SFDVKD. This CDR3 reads CATSHPGNLYNEQFF. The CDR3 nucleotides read TGTGCCACCAGTCATCCGGGAAACCTCTACAATGAGCAGTTCTTC.

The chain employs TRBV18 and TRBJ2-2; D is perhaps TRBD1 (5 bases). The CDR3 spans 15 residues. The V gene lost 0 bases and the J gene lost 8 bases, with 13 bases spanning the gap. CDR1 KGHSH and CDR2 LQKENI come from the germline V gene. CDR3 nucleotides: TGTGCCAGCTCACCACCCTCATCACAGGAGGGGGAGCTGTTTTTT. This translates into CASSPPSSQEGELFF. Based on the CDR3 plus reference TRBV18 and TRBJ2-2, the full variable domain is NAGVMQNPRHLVRRRGQEARLRCSPMKGHSHVYWYRQLPEEGLKFMVYLQKENIIDESGMPKERFSAEFPKEGPSILRIQQVVRGDSAAYFCASSPPSSQEGELFFGEGSRLTVL.

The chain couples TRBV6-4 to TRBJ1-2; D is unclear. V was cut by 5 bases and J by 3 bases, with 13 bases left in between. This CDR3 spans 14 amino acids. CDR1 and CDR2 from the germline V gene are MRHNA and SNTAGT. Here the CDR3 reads CASSPAGGDYGYTF. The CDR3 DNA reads TGTGCCAGCAGTCCGGCAGGAGGCGACTATGGCTACACCTTC.